Below are 25 T cell receptor beta chains sequenced from a single sample in a study of control samples from healthy donors and cancer patients. Here immunoSEQ multiplex PCR was the method, and the copy in TCRdb shows in-frame clones only, minus some. The sample includes more than 85,000 clones, 85% to 90% of them seen just once. Sequencing input: PBMCs. The receptors originated from a woman in her sixties with lung cancer.

The rearrangement links TRBV6-5 to TRBJ2-7, with D unresolved. CDR1 and CDR2 (germline): MNHEY, SVGAGI. This CDR3 is built from 13 residues. The V end lost 6 bases, the J end lost 3 bases, and 12 bases lay between the germline ends. The CDR3 here is CASRSRQVYEQYF. DNA for the CDR3: TGTGCCAGCAGGTCGAGACAAGTCTACGAGCAGTACTTC.

V is TRBV7-9 and J is TRBJ2-3, with 11 nucleotides matching TRBD2. This CDR3 has 15 amino acids. Germline CDR1 SEHNR, CDR2 FQNEAQ (reference sequence). With 5 bases clipped from V and 6 bases from J, the junction kept 7 bases outside the gene matches. The CDR3 protein is CASSHIAGGSDTQYF. As DNA, the CDR3 is TGTGCCAGCAGCCACATAGCGGGAGGGTCGGATACGCAGTATTTT.

J is TRBJ2-1 and V is TRBV12-3 or TRBV12-4; 8 bases are a match to TRBD1. The length of the CDR3 is 13 residues. The junction had 2 bases not matched to a gene; V was cut back by 5 bases and J by 5 bases. The CDR3 DNA reads as TGTGCCAGCAGTCCGACAGGGGACAATGAGCAGTTCTTC. This translates into CASSPTGDNEQFF.

The V call is TRBV30, the J call TRBJ1-2, with D unclear. The length of the CDR3 is 12 residues. Germline-derived CDR1 and CDR2 are GTSNPN and SVGIG (reference sequence). V dropped 0 bases and J dropped 4 bases, with 6 bases sitting between them. CDR3 amino acids: CAWSVALYGYTF. The CDR3 bases are TGTGCCTGGAGTGTTGCTCTCTATGGCTACACCTTC.

The chain links TRBV11-2 to TRBJ2-1; weak D call: TRBD2 (5 bases). The length of the CDR3 is 14 residues. CDR1 and CDR2 (germline): SGHAT, FQNNGV. Trimming pared 2 bases from V and 6 bases from J, leaving 11 bases between. Here the CDR3 reads CASSLSLAGNEQFF. CDR3 bases: TGTGCCAGCAGCTTATCGCTAGCAGGCAATGAGCAGTTCTTC.

J is TRBJ2-5 and V is TRBV6-5; 9 bases line up with TRBD2. The CDR3 consists of 14 residues. The germline CDR1 and CDR2 sequences are MNHEY and SVGAGI. The J segment lost 3 bases and the V segment lost 7 bases, leaving 6 bases of the junction unmatched. The CDR3 nucleotides read TGTGCCAGCACCCCTAGCGGGACCGAAGAGACCCAGTACTTC. It codes for CASTPSGTEETQYF.

The V gene is TRBV6-6, the J gene TRBJ1-1, with D unclear. Germline V CDR1 and CDR2: MNHNY, SVGAGI (reference sequence). V lost 4 bases, J lost 4 bases, and 4 bases lay in between. The length of the CDR3 is 11 residues. The CDR3 bases are TGTGCCAGCAGTTTTACCACTGAAGCTTTCTTT. This encodes CASSFTTEAFF.

The chain has TRBV6-4 and TRBJ1-6; D unresolved. V was shortened by 6 bases and J by 5 bases, with 14 bases between the two germline ends. The CDR3 is 15 amino acids. Germline V gene data show CDR1 as MRHNA and CDR2 as SNTAGT. The CDR3 protein is CASRSTPNDNSPLHF. In DNA form, the CDR3 reads TGTGCCAGCAGAAGTACGCCCAACGATAATTCACCCCTCCACTTT.

The chain links TRBV28 to TRBJ2-3; TRBD1 matches 8 bases. The germline V gene encodes CDR1 MDHEN and CDR2 SYDVKM. The CDR3 has 13 amino acids. Unmatched junction bases numbered 4, after V lost 7 bases and J lost 4 bases. CDR3 nucleotide sequence: TGTGCCAGCAACCCAGGGGGCGCAGATACGCAGTATTTT. As protein: CASNPGGADTQYF.

This chain links TRBV3-1 (or the pseudogene TRBV3-2) with TRBJ1-1, with TRBD1 matching over 7 bases. CDR3 size: 15 residues. With 4 bases clipped from V and 1 base from J, the junction kept 6 bases outside the gene matches. CDR1 is LGHDT, CDR2 YNNKEL, per germline (reference sequence). The CDR3 region is CASSPPTGSNTEAFF. In DNA, the CDR3 is TGTGCCAGCAGCCCACCGACAGGGTCGAACACTGAAGCTTTCTTT.

The rearrangement uses TRBV6-1 and TRBJ1-1; D is undetermined. Germline-derived CDR1 and CDR2 are MNHNS and SASEGT. This CDR3 has 14 residues. DNA for the CDR3: TGTGCTTCCAGTGAAGTGGCGGCTAACACTGAAGCTTTCTTT. Protein: CASSEVAANTEAFF.

This clone was counted once. The genes are TRBV5-1 and TRBJ1-1; 8 bases align to TRBD1. The CDR3 length is 16 residues. Losses at the gene ends were 6 bases for V and 1 base for J; bases not matched to a gene: 11. Germline assignment: CDR1 SGHRS and CDR2 YFSETQ. This chain's CDR3 is CASTPDYDRGNTEAFF. Here the CDR3 DNA reads TGCGCCAGCACCCCGGACTACGACAGGGGGAACACTGAAGCTTTCTTT.

The DNA for the CDR3 is TGTGCCAGCAACCCCGGAAGTAAACCCACAGATACGCAGTATTTT. Residues: CASNPGSKPTDTQYF. The chain links TRBV3-1 (or the pseudogene TRBV3-2) to TRBJ2-3, with D uncertain. The CDR3 is 15 residues long. The V end was cut by 7 bases, the J end by 2 bases, with 16 bases between. Germline CDR1 is LGHDT and CDR2 is YNNKEL (reference sequence).

The genes are TRBV2 and TRBJ1-1; no firm D call. The CDR3 sequence is 13 residues long. Trimming removed 2 bases from V and 4 bases from J, with 8 bases in between. Germline lookup yields CDR1 SNHLY and CDR2 FYNNEI. The CDR3 loop is CASSETGSTEAFF. The CDR3 bases are TGTGCCAGCAGTGAAACGGGGAGCACTGAAGCTTTCTTT.

The J gene is TRBJ2-1, the V gene TRBV7-2, with a weak D call TRBD2 (6 bases). Germline CDR1 is SGHTA and CDR2 is FQGNSA. Trimming shortened V by 2 bases and J by 3 bases, and 14 bases separated the two germline ends. There are 16 residues in the CDR3. The CDR3 DNA sequence: TGTGCCAGCAGCTTATTATTGGGGGGAATCTACAATGAGCAGTTCTTC. It yields the protein CASSLLLGGIYNEQFF.

The chain carries TRBV30 and TRBJ2-5; D is undetermined. CDR1 GTSNPN and CDR2 SVGIG come from the germline V gene (reference sequence). V lost 0 bases, J lost 5 bases, and 10 bases lay in between. This CDR3 comprises 13 residues. Written as DNA, the CDR3 is TGTGCCTGGAGTGTACCGTATTGGGAGACCCAGTACTTC. Translated, it gives CAWSVPYWETQYF. Using reference TRBV30 and TRBJ2-5 for the parts outside the CDR3, the full variable domain is SQTIHQWPATLVQPVGSPLSLECTVEGTSNPNLYWYRQAAGRGLQLLFYSVGIGQISSEVPQNLSASRPQDRQFILSSKKLLLSDSGFYLCAWSVPYWETQYFGPGTRLLVL.

The rearrangement joins TRBV7-9 to TRBJ2-1; 9 bases match TRBD2. CDR1 is SEHNR, CDR2 FQNEAQ, per germline (reference sequence). The CDR3 consists of 19 residues. V shed 2 bases and J 4 bases; nucleotides not matched to a gene: 15. CDR3 DNA sequence: TGTGCCAGCAGCTTAAGTGTTAGCGGGGGCACACGAAGATACAATGAGCAGTTCTTC. As protein: CASSLSVSGGTRRYNEQFF.

This chain joins TRBV3-1 (or the pseudogene TRBV3-2) and TRBJ2-3, with 13 bases that match TRBD2. Unmatched junction bases numbered 10, after V lost 3 bases and J lost 1 base. Germline CDR1 is LGHDT and CDR2 is YNNKEL (reference sequence). The CDR3 consists of 19 residues. The CDR3 nucleotides are TGTGCCAGCAGCCACCACGGACTAGCGGGAGAAGCGGGCACAGATACGCAGTATTTT. This codes for CASSHHGLAGEAGTDTQYF.

This sequence joins TRBV6-2 or TRBV6-3 and TRBJ2-7; D may be TRBD1 (5 bases). The V end was cut by 4 bases, the J end by 3 bases, with 13 bases between. Germline V gives CDR1 MNHEY, CDR2 SVGEGT. The CDR3 has 14 residues. Here the CDR3 reads CASSSPGQGYEQYF. The DNA for the CDR3 is TGTGCCAGCAGTTCCCCTGGGCAGGGCTACGAGCAGTACTTC.

V and J are TRBV21-1 and TRBJ2-1; TRBD1, the table's D call, lacks a check against the DNA. TRBV21-1 is a documented pseudogene. This CDR3 spans 15 amino acids. The CDR3 DNA follows: TGTGCCAGCAGCCCCTGGGGACAGGGTATGAGTGAGCAGTTCTTC. This encodes CASSPWGQGMSEQFF.

The CDR3 DNA reads as TGTGCCAGCACGTTCGGGGGGGCCTCTCCCTTAGGGGAGCAGTACTTC. Translated: CASTFGGASPLGEQYF. The chain has TRBV2 and TRBJ2-7; TRBD2 aligns across 8 bases. Germline V CDR1 and CDR2: SNHLY, FYNNEI. This CDR3 comprises 16 residues. V lost 7 bases, J lost 7 bases, and 18 bases stayed unmatched.

The rearrangement joins TRBV19 to TRBJ1-1; TRBD1 aligns across 9 bases. Losses at the gene ends were 10 bases for V and 4 bases for J; bases not matched to a gene: 10. CDR1 is LNHDA and CDR2 is SQIVND in the germline V gene (reference sequence). The CDR3 spans 14 residues. The DNA for the CDR3 is TGTGCCACCTTAACGGACAGGGGTGGCACTGAAGCTTTCTTT. As protein: CATLTDRGGTEAFF.

The chain joins TRBV7-2 to TRBJ1-2, with D unclear. V was trimmed by 1 base and J by 4 bases, leaving 4 bases between them. This CDR3 is 12 amino acids long. The germline V gene has CDR1 SGHTA and CDR2 FQGNSA. CDR3 DNA sequence: TGTGCCAGCAGCTTAGGGTCCTATGGCTACACCTTC. It yields the protein CASSLGSYGYTF.

The V and J genes are TRBV2 and TRBJ2-3; TRBD2 aligns across 11 bases. Germline loops: CDR1 SNHLY, CDR2 FYNNEI. Trimming at V came to 6 bases and at J to 6 bases, leaving 5 bases not matched to a gene. This CDR3 has 14 residues. The CDR3, as DNA: TGTGCCAGCAGAGTACTAGCGGGAGTTGATACGCAGTATTTT. It encodes CASRVLAGVDTQYF.

As for this clone: One end of the junction fails to match germline, which may point to a read error. The chain has TRBV7-7 and TRBJ2-3; D not resolved. Germline V gives CDR1 SSHAT, CDR2 FNYEAQ (reference sequence). The CDR3 contains 15 residues. CDR3 nucleotide sequence: TGTGCTAGCAGCTTAGCTTATTCCAGTACAGATACGCAGTATTTT. Its translation is CASSLAYSSTDTQYF.